This TCR beta chain was documented in a study of T cells in Graves' hyperthyroidism and ophthalmopathy. This clonotype has ten or more counts. The CDR3 covers 14 residues. Losses at the gene ends were 3 bases for V and 10 bases for J; bases not matched to a gene: 11. Germline CDR1 reads GTSNPN; CDR2 reads SVGIG (reference sequence). Using RNA transcripts as the source, TCR beta CDR3 regions were amplified. Using the HTBI primer set, a first-round RT-PCR was run on the TCR CDR3. Each CDR3 protein gets one entry after TCRdb re-called the multiplex PCR reads with MiXCR. Of about 690,000 distinct CDR3 sequences in the sample, 17% were seen once.

The chain employs TRBV30 and TRBJ1-4, with 7 bases fitting TRBD1. The TCR sequence derives from a man in his fifties with Graves' hyperthyroidism. The source material was blood. Here the CDR3 DNA reads TGTGCCTGGAGCGAAATGACAGGGAGGGGAAAACTGTTTTTT. Amino acids: CAWSEMTGRGKLFF. Full variable domain (remainder filled in from reference TRBV30 and TRBJ1-4): SQTIHQWPATLVQPVGSPLSLECTVEGTSNPNLYWYRQAAGRGLQLLFYSVGIGQISSEVPQNLSASRPQDRQFILSSKKLLLSDSGFYLCAWSEMTGRGKLFFGSGTQLSVL.